The 13 T cell receptor beta chains below come from one sample, sequenced in a study of T cell repertoires in cytomegalovirus infection. TCRdb used MiXCR to reprocess the reads, holding one entry per CDR3 protein. The data hold around 450,000 distinct CDR3 sequences, with 11% observed a single time. The sample comprised PBMCs. The receptors derive from a human donor in good health (CMV status not recorded). Some clones in this sample may be carry-over from other donors' samples.

A few counts support this clonotype. The V and J genes are TRBV20-1 and TRBJ2-7, with D perhaps TRBD1 or TRBD2 (6 bases each). The CDR3 sequence is 15 residues long. CDR1 is DFQATT, CDR2 SNEGSKA, per germline (reference sequence). V dropped 2 bases and J dropped 4 bases, with 18 bases sitting between them. CDR3 sequence: CSARSGAGQRYEQYF. Here the CDR3 DNA reads TGCAGTGCTAGATCGGGGGCGGGACAACGATACGAGCAGTACTTC.

The chain combines TRBV3-1 with TRBJ2-4, with D perhaps matching TRBD2 (5 bases). CDR3 size: 14 residues. V was shortened by 1 base and J by 9 bases, with 13 bases between the two germline ends. In germline, CDR1 is LGHDT, CDR2 YNNKEL (reference sequence). The CDR3 sequence: CASSQAVRVSIQYF. CDR3 coding DNA: TGTGCCAGCAGCCAAGCGGTGAGGGTGAGCATTCAGTACTTC.

This clonotype was seen repeatedly, ten times or more. The V gene is TRBV28, the J gene TRBJ1-2; D remains ambiguous. Germline CDR1 and CDR2: MDHEN and SYDVKM. V was cut by 1 base and J by 8 bases, with 8 bases left in between. The CDR3 totals 12 residues. CDR3 loop: CASSLSGTGYTF. The CDR3 DNA reads TGTGCCAGCAGTTTATCGGGTACCGGCTACACCTTC.

The chain couples TRBV20-1 to TRBJ2-5; 8 bases line up with TRBD2. Germline loops: CDR1 DFQATT, CDR2 SNEGSKA (reference sequence). Trimming at V came to 2 bases and at J to 1 base, leaving 6 bases not matched to a gene. The CDR3 covers 15 residues. The CDR3 DNA follows: TGCAGTGCTAGATCACTAGCGGTAACCCAAGAGACCCAGTACTTC. Translation: CSARSLAVTQETQYF.

This clonotype was seen ten or more times. This chain links TRBV6-5 with TRBJ2-5; 10 nucleotides align to TRBD2. V lost 6 bases, J lost 6 bases, and 13 bases stayed unmatched. Germline values: CDR1 MNHEY, CDR2 SVGAGI. The CDR3 is 16 residues long. The CDR3 region has the DNA TGTGCCAGCAGCTACGAGGCTAGCGGGAGAGGAAAGACCCAGTACTTC. Translation: CASSYEASGRGKTQYF.

This clonotype was counted between two and nine times. The rearrangement uses TRBV10-3 and TRBJ2-5; 8 bases map to TRBD1. Germline-derived CDR1 and CDR2 are ENHRY and SYGVKD. With 3 bases clipped from V and 4 bases from J, the junction kept 7 bases outside the gene matches. The CDR3 is 15 amino acids. The CDR3 reads CAISDITGGSETQYF. Written as DNA, the CDR3 is TGTGCCATCAGTGACATTACAGGGGGTTCAGAGACCCAGTACTTC.

The V call is TRBV7-9, the J call TRBJ2-5, with D possibly TRBD2 on 6 matching bases. V lost 1 base and J lost 2, with 14 bases in between. Germline values: CDR1 SEHNR, CDR2 FQNEAQ (reference sequence). The CDR3 spans 16 residues. This CDR3 reads CASSLERWRDQETQYF. The DNA of the CDR3 is TGTGCCAGCAGCTTAGAAAGGTGGAGGGATCAAGAGACCCAGTACTTC.

This chain connects TRBV9 to TRBJ2-2; perhaps TRBD1 as D (5 bases). CDR1 is SGDLS, CDR2 YYNGEE, per germline. Trimming pared 0 bases from V and 4 bases from J, leaving 13 bases between. This CDR3 is built from 16 residues. The CDR3 protein is CASSVAGASSTGELFF. The CDR3 bases are TGTGCCAGCAGCGTAGCTGGGGCCTCGAGCACCGGGGAGCTGTTTTTT.

In this sample, this clonotype turned up many times. A much larger clone differs by one base, so this may be a read error. CDR3 nucleotide sequence: TGTGCCAGCAGCTTAGACGAGAACACTGAAGCTTTCTTT. As protein: CASSLDENTEAFF. The rearrangement uses TRBV11-1 and TRBJ1-1; D remains unclear. This CDR3 spans 13 amino acids. Germline assignment: CDR1 SGHAT and CDR2 FQDESV (reference sequence). The V gene lost 1 base and the J gene lost 1 base, with 4 bases spanning the gap.

At least ten counts were recorded for this clonotype. The chain is built from TRBV7-2 and TRBJ1-3; D gene uncertain. This CDR3 spans 11 amino acids. Germline V gene sequence: CDR1 SGHTA, CDR2 FQGNSA. The V end lost 5 bases, the J end lost 4 bases, and 3 bases lay between the germline ends. The CDR3 sequence: CASSAGNTIYF. CDR3 coding DNA: TGTGCCAGCAGCGCGGGAAACACCATATATTTT.

This clonotype showed up many times. This sequence joins TRBV6-5 and TRBJ1-5; no clear D gene. V was shortened by 2 bases and J by 6 bases, with 5 bases between the two germline ends. CDR1 is MNHEY, CDR2 SVGAGI, per germline. This CDR3 is 12 amino acids long. The CDR3: CASSYPGQPQHF. In DNA form, the CDR3 reads TGTGCCAGCAGTTACCCAGGTCAGCCCCAGCATTTT.

This clonotype was counted between two and nine times. This chain uses TRBV10-3 with TRBJ1-2, with 9 bases matching TRBD1. The trim removed 4 bases at V and 7 bases at J, leaving 13 bases unmatched. CDR3 length equals 16 residues. Germline V gene lookup returns CDR1 ENHRY and CDR2 SYGVKD. The CDR3 DNA sequence: TGTGCCATCAGTGCTAGTAAACAGGGGGCGACTGGTGGCTACACCTTC. It yields the protein CAISASKQGATGGYTF.

This clonotype was recorded at least ten times. This chain uses TRBV27 with TRBJ2-3, with D perhaps TRBD2 (6 bases). The CDR3 extends over 15 amino acids. The germline V and J ends were trimmed by 1 base and 1 base, with 9 bases remaining between them. Per germline, CDR1 MNHEY and CDR2 SMNVEV (reference sequence). The chain's CDR3 is CASSLWGEGTDTQYF. CDR3 nucleotide sequence: TGTGCCAGCAGTTTATGGGGGGAGGGCACAGATACGCAGTATTTT.